The 18 T cell receptor beta chains listed next were all sequenced from one sample in a study of CD8+CD57+ T cells in acquired aplastic anemia. The TCR beta profiling, which covered VDJ combination and CDR3 sequence, was carried out using genomic DNA as the template. From the reads, TCRdb called clonotypes with MiXCR, one entry per CDR3 protein. This sample has around 230,000 distinct CDR3 sequences; roughly 55% occur once, and the top ten carry less than 30%. The sequencing sample was made of sorted CD4+, CD8+, or CD8+CD57+ T cells (not recorded which) from PBMCs. These receptors all stem from a human donor in good health.

The chain recombines TRBV2 with TRBJ1-6; TRBD1 matches at 7 bases. Germline CDR1 and CDR2: SNHLY and FYNNEI. With V trimmed by 0 bases and J by 6 bases, 5 bases remained unmatched. The CDR3 totals 16 residues. CDR3: CASSEAGTVGNSPLHF. DNA for the CDR3: TGTGCCAGCAGTGAAGCCGGGACAGTCGGTAATTCACCCCTCCACTTT.

Many counts were recorded for this clonotype. The gene calls are TRBV9 and TRBJ2-3; D gene ambiguous. Germline V gene lookup returns CDR1 SGDLS and CDR2 YYNGEE. The length of the CDR3 is 15 residues. Trimming stripped 3 bases from V and 0 bases from J, with 11 bases between. The CDR3 is CASSADEDSTDTQYF. In DNA form, the CDR3 reads TGTGCCAGCAGCGCCGACGAAGACAGCACAGATACGCAGTATTTT.

The genes are TRBV29-1 and TRBJ2-3, with 10 bases aligning to TRBD1. The trim removed 6 bases at V and 3 bases at J, leaving 3 bases unmatched. This CDR3 region has 13 residues. Germline CDR1 and CDR2: SQVTM and ANQGSEA. CDR3 nucleotide sequence: TGCAGCGTGGGACAGGGGCTGACAGATACGCAGTATTTT. Translated, it gives CSVGQGLTDTQYF.

This clonotype was counted at least ten times. This sequence joins TRBV7-9 and TRBJ2-6; D is possibly TRBD2 (6 bases). The germline gives CDR1 SEHNR, CDR2 FQNEAQ (reference sequence). V lost 5 bases to trimming and J lost 0 bases, with 17 bases between them. The CDR3 loop spans 18 amino acids. The CDR3 nucleotides are TGTGCCAGCAGCCCTTCAGGCGGGGCCCCCTCTGGGGCCAACGTCCTGACTTTC. It specifies CASSPSGGAPSGANVLTF.

V is TRBV5-6 and J is TRBJ2-1; D might be TRBD1 or TRBD2, each matching 5 bases. The CDR3 covers 12 residues. Germline V gene lookup returns CDR1 SGHDT and CDR2 YYEEEE. V was cut by 1 base and J by 12 bases, with 11 bases left in between. In DNA, the CDR3 is TGTGCCAGCAGCTTGCGAGGGGCTGGGCAGTTCTTC. Amino acid sequence: CASSLRGAGQFF.

The rearrangement links TRBV2 to TRBJ1-1, with 9 bases lining up with TRBD1. Germline CDR1 and CDR2: SNHLY and FYNNEI. This CDR3 has 14 residues. With 1 base clipped from V and 6 bases from J, the junction kept 3 bases outside the gene matches. The CDR3 sequence is CASSEGYRGPEAFF. In nucleotides, the CDR3 is TGTGCCAGCAGTGAAGGGTACAGGGGGCCTGAAGCTTTCTTT.

V gene TRBV20-1 combines with J gene TRBJ2-7; 11 bases match TRBD2. Trimming at V came to 2 bases and at J to 3 bases, leaving 3 bases not matched to a gene. This CDR3 spans 14 amino acids. CDR1 DFQATT and CDR2 SNEGSKA come from the germline V gene (reference sequence). The CDR3 DNA reads as TGCAGTGCTAGACTAGCGGGAGGCCGCTACGAGCAGTACTTC. Encoded protein: CSARLAGGRYEQYF.

This sequence joins TRBV24-1 and TRBJ2-7, with TRBD1 as a possible D gene (5 bases). This CDR3 is 14 amino acids long. V shed 1 base and J shed 5 bases, with 11 bases lying between them. The germline V gene has CDR1 KGHDR and CDR2 SFDVKD. The chain's CDR3 is CATSDFRKGNEQYF. The CDR3 region has the DNA TGTGCCACCAGTGATTTCCGGAAGGGGAACGAGCAGTACTTC.

The chain joins TRBV7-9 to TRBJ2-7, with 8 bases aligning to TRBD2. Trimming cost V 4 bases and J 4 bases; bases outside gene matches: 9. CDR1 is SEHNR and CDR2 is FQNEAQ in the germline V gene (reference sequence). This CDR3 comprises 15 residues. Here the CDR3 DNA reads TGTGCCAGCAGCTCGGCGGCTAGCGGGTCATACGAGCAGTACTTC. Translation gives CASSSAASGSYEQYF. Supplemented by reference TRBV7-9 and TRBJ2-7, the full variable domain reads DTGVSQNPRHKITKRGQNVTFRCDPISEHNRLYWYRQTLGQGPEFLTYFQNEAQLEKSRLLSDRFSAERPKGSFSTLEIQRTEQGDSAMYLCASSSAASGSYEQYFGPGTRLTVT.

The rearrangement joins TRBV2 to TRBJ2-5; tentative D call: TRBD2 (7 bases). The CDR3 loop spans 15 amino acids. CDR1 and CDR2 (germline): SNHLY, FYNNEI. V lost 1 base to trimming and J lost 5 bases, with 14 bases between them. The CDR3 here is CASSEGWGGLETQYF. The CDR3 DNA sequence: TGTGCCAGCAGTGAAGGGTGGGGGGGGCTGGAGACCCAGTACTTC.

The J gene is TRBJ2-3, the V gene TRBV29-1; 9 bases agree with TRBD2. CDR3 length: 15 residues. V shed 6 bases, J shed 5 bases, and the junction held 12 bases outside the gene matches. CDR1 and CDR2 (germline): SQVTM, ANQGSEA. CDR3 sequence (DNA): TGCAGCGTGACCAAGCGCGGGGGGGCCGAAGATACGCAGTATTTT. Translating gives CSVTKRGGAEDTQYF.

The chain has TRBV19 and TRBJ2-1; TRBD1 matches at 8 bases. The CDR3 has 12 residues. Germline trimming cut 10 bases from V and 10 bases from J; bases unmatched to any gene: 9. Germline assignment: CDR1 LNHDA and CDR2 SQIVND (reference sequence). The DNA of the CDR3 is TGTGCCACCAAGGACAGGGCCGAGGAGCAGTTCTTC. The encoded protein is CATKDRAEEQFF.

CDR3 in amino acids: CSQDGGDNQPQHF. As DNA, the CDR3 is TGCAGCCAAGATGGGGGGGACAATCAGCCCCAGCATTTT. This chain joins TRBV29-1 and TRBJ1-5; weak D call: TRBD1 (5 bases). From germline, CDR1 is SQVTM and CDR2 ANQGSEA. V was pared by 8 bases and J by 3 bases, with 14 bases between. The CDR3 loop spans 13 amino acids.

V usage is TRBV9 and J usage is TRBJ2-1; D uncertain. CDR1 SGDLS and CDR2 YYNGEE come from the germline V gene. The CDR3 consists of 13 residues. The V and J ends lost 0 bases and 5 bases respectively, with 6 bases between them. CDR3 protein: CASSVDGDNEQFF. The CDR3, as DNA: TGTGCCAGCAGCGTAGATGGGGACAATGAGCAGTTCTTC.

This chain connects TRBV7-9 to TRBJ1-1, with 7 bases aligning to TRBD1. The J segment lost 10 bases and the V segment lost 3 bases, leaving 11 bases of the junction unmatched. This CDR3 comprises 14 residues. Germline CDR1 and CDR2: SEHNR and FQNEAQ (reference sequence). The CDR3 loop is CASSFNRGSGGAFF. The CDR3 region has the DNA TGTGCCAGCAGCTTTAATCGGGGCTCAGGGGGAGCTTTCTTT.

The gene calls are TRBV2 and TRBJ2-5; 7 positions match TRBD2. V was clipped by 4 bases and J by 5 bases; unmatched bases: 7. Germline V gene data show CDR1 as SNHLY and CDR2 as FYNNEI. The CDR3 is 14 amino acids. CDR3 bases: TGTGCCAGCAGTGGGACCCGGGAGGTGGAGACCCAGTACTTC. It is translated as CASSGTREVETQYF.

This clonotype appeared a few times. It may be a read error: a sequence one base away is much more abundant. The chain uses TRBV9 and TRBJ1-2; the match to TRBD1 covers 8 bases. The CDR3 extends over 15 amino acids. Germline V gene data show CDR1 as SGDLS and CDR2 as YYNGEE. V gave up 3 bases and J gave up 4 bases; unmatched junction bases: 8. The CDR3 sequence is CASSGPGGGRYGYTF. The CDR3 nucleotides are TGTGCCAGCAGCGGCCCAGGGGGCGGGCGCTATGGCTACACCTTC.

V is TRBV5-4 and J is TRBJ2-1, with 11 bases that match TRBD2. V lost 4 bases and J lost 3; bases outside the gene matches: 6. CDR1 and CDR2 from the germline V gene are SGHNT and YYREEE (reference sequence). The CDR3 has 16 amino acids. CDR3 in DNA: TGTGCCAGCAGCACTTCCGGGACTAGCGGCTACAATGAGCAGTTCTTC. Translated: CASSTSGTSGYNEQFF.